Here is one TCR beta chain with its context. This sample is part of a study of blood T cell repertoires in COVID-19. Study information: Samples taken during acute and convalescent COVID-19 were collected in the United States, Italy and Spain. PBMCs, B-cell-depleted T cells, or T cells were the source of the cDNA or gDNA that made up the material.

Methods used by the authors: Amplification of reference gene primers was used by the study to estimate nucleated cell counts. This table comes from immunoSEQ multiplex PCR, and its TCRdb copy is limited to in-frame clones, with some not included. V and J calls and clone size follow that table, whereas D and trimming were derived from the DNA. The repertoire holds nearly 80,000 clones, with about 85% as singletons. V dropped 4 bases and J dropped 3; count of bases not matched to a gene: 6. The CDR3 contains 14 residues. The germline CDR1 and CDR2 sequences are SQVTM and ANQGSEA. The receptor's source is a man in his 60s with active or convalescent COVID-19. The sequenced sample was peripheral blood. The chain employs TRBV29-1 and TRBJ2-3; 8 bases match TRBD2. The CDR3 region has the DNA TGCAGCGTTGCTCTCGGGGGGGGAACAGATACGCAGTATTTT. This translates into CSVALGGGTDTQYF.